These 5 T cell receptor beta chains came from one sample sequenced in a study of blood T cell repertoires in COVID-19. Sequenced by immunoSEQ multiplex PCR; TCRdb stores in-frame clones only, minus some. Among 130,000 to 150,000 clones listed, more than 70% were seen once. Source material: peripheral blood. Receptors were obtained from a human donor in a cohort sampled during active COVID-19.

V is TRBV19 and J is TRBJ1-1, with TRBD1 as a possible D gene (5 bases). Germline CDR1 reads LNHDA; CDR2 reads SQIVND (reference sequence). V dropped 1 base and J dropped 7 bases, with 10 bases sitting between them. The CDR3 is 13 residues long. CDR3 amino acids: CASSIVGGGEAFF. In DNA, the CDR3 is TGTGCCAGTAGTATAGTCGGGGGAGGTGAAGCTTTCTTT.

J is TRBJ1-1 and V is TRBV6-6; 8 bases map to TRBD1. Per germline, CDR1 MNHNY and CDR2 SVGAGI (reference sequence). The V segment lost 5 bases and the J segment 6 bases; nucleotides outside the gene matches: 11. The CDR3 is 15 residues long. The CDR3 reads CASSPRQGTKPEAFF. The CDR3, as DNA: TGTGCCAGCAGTCCTCGACAGGGGACCAAACCTGAAGCTTTCTTT.

This chain links TRBV2 with TRBJ1-6; a weak D match, TRBD1 (6 bases). The V end was cut by 7 bases, the J end by 11 bases, with 15 bases between. This CDR3 contains 13 residues. Germline values: CDR1 SNHLY, CDR2 FYNNEI. CDR3 loop: CASKETGSTPLHF. In DNA, the CDR3 is TGTGCCAGCAAAGAAACAGGGTCGACACCCCTCCACTTT. Full variable domain (rest looked up from reference TRBV2 and TRBJ1-6): EPEVTQTPSHQVTQMGQEVILRCVPISNHLYFYWYRQILGQKVEFLVSFYNNEISEKSEIFDDQFSVERPDGSNFTLKIRSTKLEDSAMYFCASKETGSTPLHFGNGTRLTVT.

The chain recombines TRBV4-1 with TRBJ2-1; 15 bases map to TRBD2. Trimming removed 1 base from V and 3 bases from J; junction bases left unmatched: 7. CDR3 length: 19 residues. Germline CDR1 and CDR2: MGHRA and YSYEKL. CDR3 region: CASSQGTSGGGALYNEQFF. The CDR3 coding sequence is TGCGCCAGCAGCCAAGGGACTAGCGGGGGGGGAGCCCTCTACAATGAGCAGTTCTTC.

The chain recombines TRBV11-1 with TRBJ1-1; D might be TRBD1 (5 bases). This CDR3 region has 12 residues. V lost 8 bases and J 4 bases, leaving 11 bases between the germline ends. The germline V gene encodes CDR1 SGHAT and CDR2 FQDESV (reference sequence). Here the CDR3 reads CASAGGTTEAFF. DNA of the CDR3: TGTGCCAGCGCGGGCGGGACCACTGAAGCTTTCTTT. Drawing the rest from reference TRBV11-1 and TRBJ1-1, the complete variable domain is EAEVAQSPRYKITEKSQAVAFWCDPISGHATLYWYRQILGQGPELLVQFQDESVVDDSQLPKDRFSAERLKGVDSTLKIQPAELGDSAMYLCASAGGTTEAFFGQGTRLTVV.